This TCR beta chain derives from a study of T cells in women clearing cervical HPV infection. Overall study context: With HLA typing for only a few women, HLA confounding remains possible. Study-wide results and limits: CIN3+ cases had significantly higher TCR richness than controls; evenness did not differ.

In regard to this clone: Its antigen is currently unknown. The read falls 3 residues short of the CDR3 end, and the missing part is taken from the germline J gene.

CDR3 length equals 14 residues. The V end was cut by 1 base, the J end by 6 bases, with 11 bases between. CDR1 and CDR2 from the germline V gene are SGHTA and FQGNSA. TCRdb's table, derived via immunoSEQ multiplex PCR, lists solely in-frame clones and lacks some. This sample contains 35,000 to 45,000 clones. Prevalent HPV16 infections were excluded; only incident single HPV16 infections included. Dot-blot hybridization genotyped cervical HPV amplified with MY09/MY11 PCR. Source material: blood buffy coat. This TCR was recovered from a woman aged 18 to 75 with a cervical HPV16 infection that either progressed to CIN3+ or cleared (not recorded which). This chain links TRBV7-2 with TRBJ2-3, with D possibly TRBD1 on 5 matching bases. The CDR3 DNA, read in part, is TGTGCCAGCAGCTTAGGCTCATACAGGGATACG. Translated, it gives CASSLGSYRDT. The entire CDR3 protein reads CASSLGSYRDTQYF.